The 27 T cell receptor beta chains given below trace back to one sample, sequenced in a study of shared clonotypes between healthy human individuals. Assay used: immunoSEQ multiplex PCR; TCRdb lists only in-frame clones, some missing. The data contain about 2,500,000 clones, over 85% of them singletons. The material sequenced was naive CD4+ T cells sorted from blood. Noted subset: CD45RA+ positively selected. The origin of the receptors is a man aged 18 to 30 in good health.

V and J are TRBV6-5 and TRBJ1-3, with D possibly being TRBD1 (5 bases). This CDR3 has 13 residues. CDR1 is MNHEY and CDR2 is SVGAGI in the germline V gene. V gave up 8 bases and J gave up 2 bases, with 10 bases separating them. This CDR3 is CASLGGTGNTIYF. CDR3 DNA sequence: TGTGCCAGCCTCGGGGGGACTGGAAACACCATATATTTT.

The chain uses TRBV25-1 and TRBJ2-1, with 16 bases identical to TRBD2. V shed 6 bases and J 6 bases; nucleotides not matched to a gene: 5. The CDR3 sequence is 16 residues long. Germline V gene lookup returns CDR1 MGHDK and CDR2 SYGVNS. CDR3 sequence reads: CASSGTSGRAGNEQFF. The CDR3 nucleotides read TGTGCCAGCAGCGGGACTAGCGGGAGGGCGGGCAATGAGCAGTTCTTC.

This clone was observed once. The chain has TRBV29-1 and TRBJ2-3; TRBD1 is a possible D gene (6 bases). Trimming removed 4 bases from V and 3 bases from J, with 20 bases in between. The length of the CDR3 is 16 residues. The germline V gene has CDR1 SQVTM and CDR2 ANQGSEA. This chain's CDR3 is CSVVWGRGRGTDTQYF. For the CDR3, the DNA is TGCAGCGTTGTTTGGGGAAGGGGGAGAGGAACAGATACGCAGTATTTT.

CDR3 in DNA: TGTGCCAGCACCGCGAGGGGGACAGCCTACGAGCAGTACTTC. This sequence encodes CASTARGTAYEQYF. V usage is TRBV25-1 and J usage is TRBJ2-7; 7 bases fit TRBD1. CDR3 size: 14 residues. The junction had 8 bases not matched to a gene; V was cut back by 7 bases and J by 2 bases. Germline V lookup: CDR1 MGHDK, CDR2 SYGVNS.

This clone was observed a handful of times. At one boundary the junction diverges from the germline segment, which might be a read error. The chain uses TRBV7-7 and TRBJ2-2, with a possible D match to TRBD2 (5 bases). This CDR3 is built from 16 residues. Germline assignment: CDR1 SSHAT and CDR2 FNYEAQ (reference sequence). The DNA for the CDR3 is TGTGCTAGCAGCTTAACTCGGACTGTGAACACCGGGGAGCTGTTTTTT. It translates to CASSLTRTVNTGELFF.

The chain combines TRBV27 with TRBJ2-5, with a weak D call TRBD1 (5 bases). Trimming cost V 0 bases and J 5 bases, with 10 bases left between them. The CDR3 runs 14 residues. Germline V gene data show CDR1 as MNHEY and CDR2 as SMNVEV (reference sequence). The CDR3 nucleotides read TGTGCCAGCAGTTTATCCGGCAGGGTCGAGACCCAGTACTTC. This codes for CASSLSGRVETQYF.

The chain employs TRBV28 and TRBJ2-6; D is ambiguous. Germline CDR1 and CDR2: MDHEN and SYDVKM. Between the trimmed V and J ends, which lost 5 bases and 4 bases, there was a span of 12 bases. CDR3 size: 15 residues. CDR3 loop: CASSRESLGANVLTF. DNA for the CDR3: TGTGCCAGCAGTAGGGAATCTCTCGGGGCCAACGTCCTGACTTTC.

This chain connects TRBV9 to TRBJ1-3; 9 nucleotides match TRBD1. The CDR3 length is 17 residues. The J segment lost 0 bases and the V segment lost 4 bases, leaving 8 bases of the junction unmatched. The V gene's germline CDR1 is SGDLS and CDR2 YYNGEE. The CDR3: CASSPRTGVYSGNTIYF. CDR3 nucleotides: TGTGCCAGCAGCCCTCGGACAGGGGTCTACTCTGGAAACACCATATATTTT.

Comment on this clone: This sample also contains other DNA sequences that code for the same CDR3. The rearrangement uses TRBV9 and TRBJ2-5, with D hard to call. This CDR3 spans 14 amino acids. V lost 0 bases and J lost 0, with 6 bases in between. The germline V gene encodes CDR1 SGDLS and CDR2 YYNGEE. The CDR3 DNA follows: TGTGCCAGCAGCGTAGAAGGTAACCAAGAGACCCAGTACTTC. This gives the protein CASSVEGNQETQYF.

The V call is TRBV28, the J call TRBJ1-5, with D possibly being TRBD1 (5 bases). V gave up 2 bases and J gave up 3 bases, with 8 bases separating them. CDR1 is MDHEN, CDR2 SYDVKM, per germline. CDR3 length: 14 residues. The DNA for the CDR3 is TGTGCCAGCAGTTTAAGGGGTTTCAATCAGCCCCAGCATTTT. Translated: CASSLRGFNQPQHF.

The rearrangement uses TRBV12-5 and TRBJ2-1, with D possibly being TRBD1 or TRBD2 (6 bases each). Trimming pared 2 bases from V and 0 bases from J, leaving 17 bases between. The V gene's germline CDR1 is LGHNT and CDR2 FRNRAP. This CDR3 contains 18 residues. The CDR3 DNA follows: TGTGCTAGTGGTTTGCAGAGGGGGGCCCTGAGCTCCTACAATGAGCAGTTCTTC. Translated, it gives CASGLQRGALSSYNEQFF.

This clone was observed once. The J gene is TRBJ2-1, the V gene TRBV29-1, with 8 positions matching TRBD1. The CDR3 is made up of 11 amino acids. Per germline, CDR1 SQVTM and CDR2 ANQGSEA. J was trimmed by 9 bases and V by 7 bases; bases with no gene match: 5. CDR3 in DNA: TGCAGCGGAAGGACAGGGATTGAGCAGTTCTTC. This translates into CSGRTGIEQFF.

The chain employs TRBV27 and TRBJ1-6; D might be TRBD1 (6 bases). The CDR3 is 18 amino acids. Trimming shortened V by 4 bases and J by 0 bases, and 16 bases separated the two germline ends. Germline V lookup: CDR1 MNHEY, CDR2 SMNVEV (reference sequence). This CDR3 reads CASSSRDTGSSYNSPLHF. CDR3 sequence (DNA): TGTGCCAGCAGTTCCCGGGACACCGGGAGCTCCTATAATTCACCCCTCCACTTT.

On this clone: Other DNA sequences in the sample encode the same CDR3. The chain couples TRBV5-1 to TRBJ1-6; perhaps TRBD1 as D (5 bases). V was pared by 0 bases and J by 5 bases, with 9 bases between. From germline, CDR1 is SGHRS and CDR2 YFSETQ. This CDR3 comprises 15 residues. CDR3 bases: TGCGCCAGCAGCTTGGAGGGACGGGATAATTCACCCCTCCACTTT. Its protein product is CASSLEGRDNSPLHF.

The chain carries TRBV11-2 and TRBJ2-7, with D tentatively TRBD2 (6 bases). Germline V CDR1 and CDR2: SGHAT, FQNNGV. This CDR3 has 13 residues. V was cut by 5 bases and J by 8 bases, with 16 bases left in between. CDR3 bases: TGTGCCAGCAGCCCCGGGGGTCGGGGAAAGCAGTACTTC. This encodes CASSPGGRGKQYF.

The J gene is TRBJ1-5, the V gene TRBV5-8; TRBD1 is a possible D gene (5 bases). With 6 bases removed from V and 5 bases from J, the gap between germline ends came to 15 bases. The CDR3 extends over 14 amino acids. Germline lookup yields CDR1 SGHTS and CDR2 YDEGEE. CDR3 loop: CASIKGSGYQPQHF. CDR3 DNA sequence: TGTGCCAGCATCAAGGGGTCAGGCTATCAGCCCCAGCATTTT.

This rearrangement joins TRBV7-2 to TRBJ1-5, with TRBD1 matching over 8 bases. The CDR3 totals 14 residues. V was pared by 5 bases and J by 5 bases, with 5 bases of the junction left unmatched. Germline values: CDR1 SGHTA, CDR2 FQGNSA. The DNA of the CDR3 is TGTGCCAGCAGCCCGGACAGGGCCTATCAGCCCCAGCATTTT. Its protein product is CASSPDRAYQPQHF.

V is TRBV10-3 and J is TRBJ2-7; maybe TRBD2 (5 bases). The CDR3 runs to 15 residues. Trimming shortened V by 0 bases and J by 4 bases, and 13 bases separated the two germline ends. The germline gives CDR1 ENHRY, CDR2 SYGVKD. CDR3 bases: TGTGCCATCAGTGAGTCCGAGAGGGTAGTGTACGAGCAGTACTTC. This sequence encodes CAISESERVVYEQYF.

The CDR3 reads CASSESGRETQYF. CDR3 nucleotides: TGTGCCAGCAGTGAATCAGGGCGGGAGACCCAGTACTTC. The rearrangement joins TRBV25-1 to TRBJ2-5; D may be TRBD1 (5 bases). V gave up 1 base and J gave up 5 bases, with 8 bases separating them. The CDR3 is made up of 13 amino acids. CDR1 is MGHDK, CDR2 SYGVNS, per germline.

The rearrangement links TRBV6-6 to TRBJ2-5, with D possibly matching TRBD2 (6 bases). CDR3 length equals 12 residues. Trimming stripped 6 bases from V and 5 bases from J, with 10 bases between. CDR1 and CDR2 from the germline V gene are MNHNY and SVGAGI (reference sequence). This CDR3 is CASSPEGETQYF. The DNA of the CDR3 is TGTGCCAGCAGCCCGGAGGGGGAGACCCAGTACTTC.

This chain connects TRBV30 to TRBJ1-2, with D hard to call. This CDR3 has 13 amino acids. Trimming removed 0 bases from V and 8 bases from J, with 13 bases in between. Germline V CDR1 and CDR2: GTSNPN, SVGIG (reference sequence). CDR3 nucleotide sequence: TGTGCCTGGAGTGTAAAAAATGTGGGGGGCTACACCTTC. Translated, it gives CAWSVKNVGGYTF. Full variable domain (remainder filled in from reference TRBV30 and TRBJ1-2): SQTIHQWPATLVQPVGSPLSLECTVEGTSNPNLYWYRQAAGRGLQLLFYSVGIGQISSEVPQNLSASRPQDRQFILSSKKLLLSDSGFYLCAWSVKNVGGYTFGSGTRLTVV.

Only one count was recorded for this clone. The chain is built from TRBV5-1 and TRBJ2-3; D ambiguous. Germline CDR1 is SGHRS and CDR2 is YFSETQ. V shed 5 bases and J shed 6 bases, with 13 bases lying between them. CDR3 length: 13 amino acids. CDR3 sequence: CASSFGFEDTQYF. The CDR3 nucleotides read TGCGCCAGCAGTTTCGGGTTCGAGGATACGCAGTATTTT.

The chain combines TRBV2 with TRBJ2-1; a weak D match, TRBD2 (6 bases). The CDR3 spans 16 residues. CDR1 is SNHLY and CDR2 is FYNNEI in the germline V gene. Trimming removed 6 bases from V and 6 bases from J, with 21 bases in between. This CDR3 is CASRTSLWGWGNEQFF. DNA of the CDR3: TGTGCCAGCAGGACTAGTTTGTGGGGTTGGGGCAATGAGCAGTTCTTC.

The CDR3 loop reads CAIMAGANYNEQFF. Written as DNA, the CDR3 is TGTGCCATCATGGCAGGGGCCAACTACAATGAGCAGTTCTTC. The chain joins TRBV10-3 to TRBJ2-1; D may be TRBD1 (6 bases). Germline lookup yields CDR1 ENHRY and CDR2 SYGVKD. V was trimmed by 7 bases and J by 3 bases, leaving 13 bases between them. The CDR3 has 14 amino acids.

The V and J genes are TRBV6-1 and TRBJ2-5; 10 bases are shared with TRBD1. CDR3 length: 16 residues. CDR1 MNHNS and CDR2 SASEGT come from the germline V gene. With V trimmed by 3 bases and J by 2 bases, 6 bases remained unmatched. CDR3 in amino acids: CASSDNWTGGQETQYF. The CDR3 region has the DNA TGTGCCAGCAGTGACAATTGGACAGGGGGTCAAGAGACCCAGTACTTC.

The chain combines TRBV11-3 with TRBJ2-7, with 9 bases identical to TRBD2. Germline CDR1 is SGHNT and CDR2 is YENEEA. CDR3 length equals 16 residues. V shed 5 bases and J 5 bases; nucleotides not matched to a gene: 13. This CDR3 is CASSRGGAITENEQYF. CDR3 bases: TGTGCCAGCAGCCGCGGGGGGGCCATTACGGAGAACGAGCAGTACTTC.

The genes are TRBV9 and TRBJ2-7, with TRBD2 matching over 13 bases. Looked up from germline, CDR1 is SGDLS and CDR2 is YYNGEE. The CDR3 totals 14 residues. V lost 3 bases to trimming and J lost 9 bases; unmatched junction nucleotides: 6. The CDR3 region has the DNA TGTGCCAGCAGCGGCCGACTAGCGGGAGGCTTGCAGTACTTC. Translated: CASSGRLAGGLQYF.